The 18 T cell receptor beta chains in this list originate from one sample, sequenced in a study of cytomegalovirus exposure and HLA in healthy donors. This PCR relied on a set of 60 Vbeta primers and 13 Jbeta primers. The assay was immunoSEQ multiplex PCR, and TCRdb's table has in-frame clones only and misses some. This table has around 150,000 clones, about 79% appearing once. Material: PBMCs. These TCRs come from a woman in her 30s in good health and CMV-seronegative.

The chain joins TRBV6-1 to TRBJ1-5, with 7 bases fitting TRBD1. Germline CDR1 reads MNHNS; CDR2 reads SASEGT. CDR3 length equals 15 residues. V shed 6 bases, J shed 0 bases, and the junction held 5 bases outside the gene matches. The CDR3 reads CASRRQGNSNQPQHF. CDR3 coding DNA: TGTGCCAGCAGACGACAGGGAAATAGCAATCAGCCCCAGCATTTT.

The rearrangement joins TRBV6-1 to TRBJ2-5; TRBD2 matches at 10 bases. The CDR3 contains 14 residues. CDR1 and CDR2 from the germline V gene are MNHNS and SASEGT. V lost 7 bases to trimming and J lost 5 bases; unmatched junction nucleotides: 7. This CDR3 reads CASTSAGGPETQYF. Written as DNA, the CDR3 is TGTGCCAGCACCTCAGCGGGGGGGCCGGAGACCCAGTACTTC.

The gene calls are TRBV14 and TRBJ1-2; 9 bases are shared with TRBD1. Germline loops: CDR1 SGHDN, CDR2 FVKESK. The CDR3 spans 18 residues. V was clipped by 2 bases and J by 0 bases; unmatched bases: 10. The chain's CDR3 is CASSQPKGTGRANYGYTF. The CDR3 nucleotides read TGTGCCAGCAGCCAACCTAAGGGGACAGGGAGGGCTAACTATGGCTACACCTTC.

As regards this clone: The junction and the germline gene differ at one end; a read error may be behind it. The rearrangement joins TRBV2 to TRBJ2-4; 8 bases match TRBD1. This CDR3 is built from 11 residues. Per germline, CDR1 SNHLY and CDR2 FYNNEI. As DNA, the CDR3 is TGTGCCAGCAGTGATAATCTGGACAGGGCCTTC. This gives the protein CASSDNLDRAF.

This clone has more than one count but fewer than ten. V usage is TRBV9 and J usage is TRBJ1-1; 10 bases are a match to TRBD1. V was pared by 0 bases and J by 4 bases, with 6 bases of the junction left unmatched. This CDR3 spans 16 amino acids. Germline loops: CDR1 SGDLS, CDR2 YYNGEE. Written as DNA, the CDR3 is TGTGCCAGCAGCGTAGGTGGTGGGGACAGGGGCACTGAAGCTTTCTTT. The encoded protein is CASSVGGGDRGTEAFF.

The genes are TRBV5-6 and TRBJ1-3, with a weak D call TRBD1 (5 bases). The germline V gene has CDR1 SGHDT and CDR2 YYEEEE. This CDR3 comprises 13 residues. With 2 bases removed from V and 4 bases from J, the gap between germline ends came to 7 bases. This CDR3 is CASSFGGGNTIYF. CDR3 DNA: TGTGCCAGCAGCTTCGGGGGAGGAAACACCATATATTTT.

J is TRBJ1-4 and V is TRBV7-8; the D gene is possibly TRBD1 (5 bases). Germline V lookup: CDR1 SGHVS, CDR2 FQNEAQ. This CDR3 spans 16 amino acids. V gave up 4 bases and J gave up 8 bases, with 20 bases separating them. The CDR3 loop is CASSSTPPGGREKLFF. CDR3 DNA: TGTGCCAGCAGCTCAACCCCCCCCGGGGGACGGGAAAAACTGTTTTTT.

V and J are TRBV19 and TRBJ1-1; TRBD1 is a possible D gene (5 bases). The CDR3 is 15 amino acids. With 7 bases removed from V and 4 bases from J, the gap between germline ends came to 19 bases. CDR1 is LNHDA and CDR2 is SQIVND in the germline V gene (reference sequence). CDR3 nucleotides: TGTGCCAGTACCGATCGACAGCCCGGGGGCACTGAAGCTTTCTTT. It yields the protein CASTDRQPGGTEAFF.

The CDR3 DNA reads TGTGCCAGCAGCTTTCCCCAGGGTCGCGGCTACACCTTC. The encoded protein is CASSFPQGRGYTF. The chain links TRBV7-9 to TRBJ1-2, with D perhaps matching TRBD1 (5 bases). The CDR3 loop spans 13 amino acids. Trimming took 3 bases from V and 8 from J, leaving 13 bases between them. Germline V gives CDR1 SEHNR, CDR2 FQNEAQ (reference sequence).

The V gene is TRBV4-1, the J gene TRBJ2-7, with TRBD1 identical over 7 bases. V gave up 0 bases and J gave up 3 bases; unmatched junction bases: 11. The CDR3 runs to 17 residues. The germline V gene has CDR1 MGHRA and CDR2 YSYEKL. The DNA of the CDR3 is TGCGCCAGCAGCCAAGAAGAAGCCGGGACAGTTTTCTACGAGCAGTACTTC. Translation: CASSQEEAGTVFYEQYF.

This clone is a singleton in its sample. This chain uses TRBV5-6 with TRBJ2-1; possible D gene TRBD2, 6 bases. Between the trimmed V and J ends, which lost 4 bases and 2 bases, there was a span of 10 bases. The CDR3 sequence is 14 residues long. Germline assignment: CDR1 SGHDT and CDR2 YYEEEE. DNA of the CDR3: TGTGCCAGCAGCCGAAGGACTACCTACAATGAGCAGTTCTTC. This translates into CASSRRTTYNEQFF.

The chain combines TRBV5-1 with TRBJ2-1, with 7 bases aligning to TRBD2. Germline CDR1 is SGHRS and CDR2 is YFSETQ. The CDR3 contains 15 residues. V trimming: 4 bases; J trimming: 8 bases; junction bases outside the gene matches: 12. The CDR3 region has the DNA TGCGCCAGCAGCCCTCCCCCCGGGGGGATCGATGAGCAGTTCTTC. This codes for CASSPPPGGIDEQFF.

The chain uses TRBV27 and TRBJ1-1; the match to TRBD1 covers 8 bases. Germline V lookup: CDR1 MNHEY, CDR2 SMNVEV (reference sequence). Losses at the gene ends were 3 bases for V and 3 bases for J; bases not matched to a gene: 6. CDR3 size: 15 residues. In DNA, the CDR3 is TGTGCCAGCAGTTTGTCAGGGGGCGCGTACACTGAAGCTTTCTTT. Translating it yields CASSLSGGAYTEAFF.

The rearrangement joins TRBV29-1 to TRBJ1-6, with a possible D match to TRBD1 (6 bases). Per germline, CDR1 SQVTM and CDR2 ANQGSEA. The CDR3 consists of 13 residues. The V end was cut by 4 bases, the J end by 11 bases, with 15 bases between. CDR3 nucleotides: TGCAGCGTTGCACAGGGAAGGTGGGCACCCCTCCACTTT. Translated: CSVAQGRWAPLHF. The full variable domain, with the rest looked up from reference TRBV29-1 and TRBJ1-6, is SAVISQKPSRDICQRGTSLTIQCQVDSQVTMMFWYRQQPGQSLTLIATANQGSEATYESGFVIDKFPISRPNLTFSTLTVSNMSPEDSSIYLCSVAQGRWAPLHFGNGTRLTVT.

CDR3 coding DNA: TGTGCCACCAGCAGAGATAACCGGGACAGGGAAAAACTGTTTTTT. Amino acid sequence: CATSRDNRDREKLFF. This chain links TRBV15 with TRBJ1-4; 8 bases are a match to TRBD1. Germline CDR1 LNHNV, CDR2 YYDKDF (reference sequence). J was trimmed by 8 bases and V by 0 bases; bases with no gene match: 5. The CDR3 contains 15 residues.

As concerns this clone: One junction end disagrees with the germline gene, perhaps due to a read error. The CDR3 spells CASSLGLQGSEQFF. CDR3 in DNA: TGTGCTAGCAGCTTAGGGTTACAGGGTAGTGAGCAGTTCTTC. The chain employs TRBV7-7 and TRBJ2-1; tentatively, D is TRBD1 (6 bases). Germline CDR1 reads SSHAT; CDR2 reads FNYEAQ (reference sequence). CDR3 length: 14 amino acids. The variable domain in full, with the rest retrieved from reference TRBV7-7 and TRBJ2-1, is GAGVSQSPRYKVTKRGQDVTLRCDPISSHATLYWYQQALGQGPEFLTYFNYEAQPDKSGLPSDRFSAERPEGSISTLTIQRTEQRDSAMYRCASSLGLQGSEQFFGPGTRLTVL.

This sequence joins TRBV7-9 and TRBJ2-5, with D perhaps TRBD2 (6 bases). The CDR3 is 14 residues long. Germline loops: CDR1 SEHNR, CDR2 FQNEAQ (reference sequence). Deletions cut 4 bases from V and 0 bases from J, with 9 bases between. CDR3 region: CASSSQRDQETQYF. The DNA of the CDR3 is TGTGCCAGCAGCTCCCAGCGGGACCAAGAGACCCAGTACTTC.

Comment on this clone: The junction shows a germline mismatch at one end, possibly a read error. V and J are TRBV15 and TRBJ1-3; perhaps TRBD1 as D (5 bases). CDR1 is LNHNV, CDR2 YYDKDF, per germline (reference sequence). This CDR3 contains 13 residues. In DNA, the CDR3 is TGTGCCACAGACACAGGCTCTGGAAGCACCATATATTTT. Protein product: CATDTGSGSTIYF.